The rows below give T cell receptor beta chains drawn from one sample of a study of STAT5B mutations in CD4+ large granular lymphocyte leukemia. Libraries were prepared by immunoSEQ multiplex PCR; TCRdb keeps only in-frame clonotypes and omits some of them. The sample includes about 30,000 clones, more than 70% of them seen just once. Sequences were obtained from CD4+ T cells from blood buffy coats. These receptors were collected from a human donor in good health. CDR3s leave out the opening cysteine and the closing phenylalanine or tryptophan.

j_call v_call cdr3_aa
TRBJ1-4 TRBV27 ASRSLSWGEKLF
TRBJ1-1 TRBV7-2 ASSTPGKTEAF
TRBJ1-3 TRBV28 ASLGSGNTIY
TRBJ1-6 TRBV7-8 ASSPRPAGDSPLH
TRBJ1-4 TRBV28 ASAGGWQKLF
TRBJ1-5 TRBV5-8 ASSKLPGQGFHQPQH
TRBJ2-3 TRBV6-5 ASSYLSPNTDTQY
TRBJ2-3 TRBV27 ASSTTSASTQY
TRBJ2-6 TRBV27 ASSSGRGQSGANVLT
TRBJ1-2 TRBV5-4 ASSLGGNYGYT
TRBJ2-5 TRBV7-2 ASSPRLVGRETQY
TRBJ1-2 TRBV5-5 ASSSTVIYGYT
TRBJ2-2 TRBV9 ASSVGASGITGELF
TRBJ2-7 TRBV4-1 ASSQVITSGTYEQY
TRBJ1-1 TRBV29-1 SVEGTLGQGSF
TRBJ1-1 TRBV10-3 AIRSGAGGHTEAF
TRBJ2-2 TRBV9 ASSARGATGELF
TRBJ2-5 TRBV15 ATSRDPGGVETQY
TRBJ2-1 TRBV10-1 ASSESAGGPPPYNEQF
TRBJ2-7 TRBV5-6 ASRTRQGNFYEQY
TRBJ2-1 TRBV18 ASSPREGSEQF
TRBJ2-1 TRBV11-2 ASSFGPANEQF
TRBJ1-2 TRBV6-5 ASSLTVTGGGYT
TRBJ2-7 TRBV12-5 ASGLGEASYEQY
TRBJ2-7 TRBV5-4 ASSPTSGRGGSYEQY
TRBJ1-3 TRBV30 AWSVLLGSSMGYTGNTIY
TRBJ1-5 TRBV10-1 ASRPGGGYSNQPQH
TRBJ2-3 TRBV7-2 ASSRTFTDTQY
TRBJ1-1 TRBV5-4 ASSLGSNTEAF
TRBJ2-7 TRBV12-5 ASGLSRGLAYYEQY
TRBJ2-2 TRBV2 ASSRLKNTGELF
TRBJ2-1 TRBV5-1 ASSLLAGGGNEQF
TRBJ2-2 TRBV9 ASSVTARNTGELF
TRBJ2-3 TRBV14 ASSQVYPAVDTQY
TRBJ1-4 TRBV5-6 ASSLRGKLF
TRBJ1-3 TRBV5-1 ASSSLTLSSGNTIY
TRBJ2-7 TRBV28 ASRPGQGVPEQY
TRBJ2-5 TRBV27 ALGGGGSGRRETQY
TRBJ1-6 TRBV11-2 ASSPLLSGSPLH
TRBJ2-7 TRBV11-2 ASGQRYEQY
TRBJ2-2 TRBV19 ASRDNPNTGELF
TRBJ2-7 TRBV2 ASRVASSSYEQY